The T cell receptor beta chain described here comes from a study of blood T cell repertoires in COVID-19. The overall study: Samples taken during acute and convalescent COVID-19 were collected in the United States, Italy and Spain. T cells, B-cell-depleted T cells, or PBMCs supplied cDNA or gDNA.

Germline V lookup: CDR1 SGHVS, CDR2 FNYEAQ. After removal of 5 bases from V and 0 bases from J, the junction contained 4 bases not matched to a gene. The CDR3 has 16 residues. As handled by the study authors: Using reference gene primer amplification, nucleated cell counts were estimated. Sequencing was performed with immunoSEQ multiplex PCR; in TCRdb, only in-frame clones are kept and a portion is missing. V, J and clone size were drawn from that table, and D and trimming were deduced from the DNA. The sample includes approximately 280,000 clones, nearly 90% seen only once; the top ten take about 1.5%. Cohorts were assigned according to the clinical history that participants reported. This clone appeared a single time.

This chain links TRBV7-6 with TRBJ2-3; 11 bases fit TRBD2. Sample: PBMCs or T cells enriched from blood (not recorded which). The source of this sequence is a woman aged 18-29 years with acute COVID-19. CDR3 sequence: CASSTWTSGSTDTQYF. CDR3 DNA sequence: TGTGCCAGCAGCACCTGGACTAGCGGGAGCACAGATACGCAGTATTTT.